This TCR beta chain was recovered during a study of graft-versus-host responses after intestinal transplantation. For the study at large: Recipients were all induced with anti-thymocyte globulin, then given tacrolimus and steroids for 2 to 3 years. Points from the study as a whole: Graft-versus-host to host-versus-graft clonal ratios in allografts were high in patients with graft-donor T cell macrochimerism.

TCRdb's copy holds only in-frame clones and misses some; the assay was immunoSEQ multiplex PCR. There are about 27,000 clones in the sample; approximately 78% occur only once, and more than 0.8% lies in the top ten. This CDR3 is 15 amino acids long. CDR1 and CDR2 (germline): SGHRS, YFSETQ. V was clipped by 1 base and J by 0 bases, with 11 bases between them. As to this clone: Antigen: not known.

The J gene is TRBJ2-7, the V gene TRBV5-1; possibly TRBD1 for D (6 bases). Sequencing was performed on unstimulated CD8+ T cells sorted from spleen or lymph node cells, taken before transplant. This TCR was recovered from a human donor who was the organ donor for an intestinal transplant. The CDR3 bases are TGCGCCAGCAGCTTGTCCGACAGGAGCTCCTACGAGCAGTACTTC. This codes for CASSLSDRSSYEQYF.